This TCR beta chain comes out of a study of blood T cell repertoires in COVID-19 (dated by TCRdb to 2018 to 2021). About the study as a whole: Collaborator samples came from the United States, Italy and Spain and covered acute and convalescent phases of COVID-19. Sample metadata almost always included a de-identified subject ID, COVID-19 status, age in years and sex. The repertoires were released in a freely available public database meant as a resource for research on the immune response to SARS-CoV-2. Where available, HLA class I and class II types were taken from metadata supplied by the sample provider and were not determined by assay-based typing. The material from the prospective study consisted of cDNA or gDNA derived from T cells, B-cell-depleted T cells, or PBMCs. The dataset comprised deeply sampled blood TCRbeta repertoires from subjects exposed to, actively infected with, or recovered from COVID-19. The samples were drawn from the first 160 participants of the ongoing ImmuneRACE study and from over a thousand subjects provided by 6 global collaborators.

TCRbeta CDR3 regions were amplified from genomic DNA by means of the immunoSEQ Assay, a bias-controlled multiplex PCR. The authors processed their data as follows. Within the assay, amplification of reference gene primers was used to estimate how many nucleated cells each sample contained. Sequence reads were collapsed and filtered to measure the absolute abundance of every unique TCRbeta CDR3 rearrangement. For each sample, productive Simpson clonality was calculated by taking the square root of Simpson's diversity index across productive rearrangements. What TCRdb holds here is the immuneACCESS table cut down to in-frame rearrangements. Part of the clones is not present; checked against another copy, under half of the missing clones reflect an unresolved V gene, and the others are unexplained. From that table come the V and J calls and clone size; the DNA was used to work out D and trimming. For this sample the table gives about 530,000 clones, of which less than 90% were detected only once. The biggest ten clones account for roughly 7.3% of the sample.

Overall results and qualifications from the work: Clinical and demographic metadata were provided uncurated, with the amount varying by source and participant.

Remarks on this clone: Its antigen is still unknown. Per-base qualities were not stored, and no clone one base away is much larger.

One collaborating source in Seattle enrolled patients during active infection and followed them longitudinally through the course of disease. Whole blood was collected in K2EDTA tubes by collaborating institutions according to the institutions' own protocols. For TCRbeta analysis, collaborators shipped samples as frozen whole blood, isolated PBMCs, or DNA extracted from either of those sample types. The CDR3 sequence holds 12 residues, the cysteine and phenylalanine included. The CDR3 DNA has 36 bases and is translated from base 1. CDR1 is given as SQVTM and CDR2 as ANQGSEA, both from the germline V gene. Compared with germline, V lacks 7 bases and J lacks 1 base; bases without a gene match: 3.

The sample taken for sequencing was peripheral blood. This clonotype originated in a woman aged 45 to 65 with COVID-19, enrolled during active disease. In this chain, TRBV29-1 is recombined with TRBJ2-7; 8 middle bases align to TRBD2. The CDR3 here reads CSARGGSYEQYF. The DNA sequence is given as TGCAGCGCCCGGGGGGGATCCTACGAGCAGTACTTC.